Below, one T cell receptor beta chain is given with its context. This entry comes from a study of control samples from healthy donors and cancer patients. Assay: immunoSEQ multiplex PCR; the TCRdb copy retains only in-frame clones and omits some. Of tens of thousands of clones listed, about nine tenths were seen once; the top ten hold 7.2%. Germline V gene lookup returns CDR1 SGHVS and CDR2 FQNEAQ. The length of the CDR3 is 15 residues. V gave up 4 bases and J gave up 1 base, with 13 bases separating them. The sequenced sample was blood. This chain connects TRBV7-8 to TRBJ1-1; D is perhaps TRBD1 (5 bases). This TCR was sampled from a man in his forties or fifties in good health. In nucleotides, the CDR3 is TGTGCCAGCAGCTCAAGGGCCAGGGAGAACACTGAAGCTTTCTTT. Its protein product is CASSSRARENTEAFF.